This TCR beta chain was sequenced during a study of regulatory T cells in long-lasting Graves disease. Study findings and constraints: Exclusively peripheral blood, rather than thyroid tissue, was studied.

Construction of TCR beta libraries relied on iRepertoire HTBI primers and on Arm-PCR targeting CDR3 regions. TCRdb re-called the multiplex PCR reads with MiXCR, one entry per CDR3 protein. The sample shows 310,000 or so distinct CDR3 sequences, 22% of them seen only once. V was trimmed by 8 bases and J by 2 bases, leaving 10 bases between them. CDR3 length: 12 residues. Germline V CDR1 and CDR2: MNHNS, SASEGT. This clonotype was counted many times. As yet, its antigen is unknown. The time point: persistent/refractory GD, antithyroid drugs over 5 years with positive TRAb. PBMC RNA was the source of the TCR library.

This TCR was sampled from a female donor with Graves disease. This specimen consisted of peripheral blood mononuclear cells (PBMCs), obtained when the disease was refractory, from a patient treated with antithyroid drugs. J is TRBJ2-7 and V is TRBV6-1; D gene ambiguous. In DNA form, the CDR3 reads TGTGCCAGCGCGAAGCAGACCTACGAGCAGTACTTC. Amino acid sequence: CASAKQTYEQYF.